Shown below are 21 T cell receptor beta chains from a single sample sequenced in a study of regulatory T cells in long-lasting Graves disease. Time point specified: newly diagnosed GD, antithyroid drugs for less than 3 months. RNA extracted from PBMCs served as the sequencing template. Through Arm-PCR of CDR3 regions and iRepertoire HTBI primers, TCR beta libraries were built. TCRdb re-derived calls from the multiplex PCR reads in MiXCR, one entry per CDR3 protein. The profile covers 600,000 to 650,000 distinct CDR3 sequences, with 16% appearing a single time and 15% to 20% taken by the ten largest. These data were likewise used in another study, on T cells in Graves' hyperthyroidism and ophthalmopathy.

The sample consisted of peripheral blood mononuclear cells (PBMCs), taken at new diagnosis, from a patient treated with antithyroid drugs. These receptors were taken from a woman under 40 with Graves disease.

In its sample, this clonotype was seen a few times. This sequence joins TRBV18 and TRBJ1-1; 8 nucleotides align to TRBD1. The CDR3 contains 14 residues. V shed 2 bases, J shed 3 bases, and the junction held 2 bases outside the gene matches. The germline V gene encodes CDR1 KGHSH and CDR2 LQKENI. The CDR3 DNA is TGTGCCAGCTCACCATCGACAGGGGACACTGAAGCTTTCTTT. It yields the protein CASSPSTGDTEAFF.

This clonotype appeared many times. This rearrangement joins TRBV28 to TRBJ1-5; TRBD1 matches 10 bases. The CDR3 covers 18 residues. The junction had 12 bases not matched to a gene; V was cut back by 6 bases and J by 1 base. Per germline, CDR1 MDHEN and CDR2 SYDVKM. The CDR3 here is CASRPGTGVSGSNQPQHF. The CDR3 bases are TGTGCCAGCAGGCCCGGGACAGGGGTTTCGGGGAGCAATCAGCCCCAGCATTTT. The whole variable domain, filled in from reference TRBV28 and TRBJ1-5, reads DVKVTQSSRYLVKRTGEKVFLECVQDMDHENMFWYRQDPGLGLRLIYFSYDVKMKEKGDIPEGYSVSREKKERFSLILESASTNQTSMYLCASRPGTGVSGSNQPQHFGDGTRLSIL.

This clonotype was seen repeatedly, ten times or more. The rearrangement links TRBV7-6 to TRBJ1-1, with 9 bases matching TRBD1. Germline trimming cut 5 bases from V and 4 bases from J; bases unmatched to any gene: 14. Germline V gives CDR1 SGHVS, CDR2 FNYEAQ. The CDR3 totals 17 residues. The CDR3 nucleotides are TGTGCCAGCAGCGGACAGGGGTTGATCGGCGGGGGCACTGAAGCTTTCTTT. Protein sequence: CASSGQGLIGGGTEAFF.

Of note for this clonotype: The junction departs from germline at one end; a sequencing error may be responsible. The gene calls are TRBV29-1 and TRBJ2-2; D is possibly TRBD1 or TRBD2 (5 bases each). The CDR3 loop spans 14 amino acids. Per the germline V gene, CDR1 is SQVTM and CDR2 is ANQGSEA. The CDR3 sequence is CSAEEGQGTGELFF. In nucleotides, the CDR3 is TGCAGCGCTGAAGAGGGTCAGGGCACCGGGGAGCTGTTTTTT.

The rearrangement links TRBV7-9 to TRBJ1-1, with D unclear. The germline CDR1 and CDR2 sequences are SEHNR and FQNEAQ (reference sequence). The CDR3 has 13 amino acids. V was pared by 3 bases and J by 5 bases, with 10 bases between. CDR3 sequence (DNA): TGTGCCAGCAGCTTGGGTCTAAGTACTGAAGCTTTCTTT. This encodes CASSLGLSTEAFF.

This clonotype was seen ten or more times. J is TRBJ1-2 and V is TRBV6-1; 7 nucleotides match TRBD1. Trimming cost V 4 bases and J 4 bases; bases outside gene matches: 12. The CDR3 covers 16 residues. Germline assignment: CDR1 MNHNS and CDR2 SASEGT. The chain's CDR3 is CASSASNRGDLYGYTF. The CDR3 DNA sequence: TGTGCCAGCAGTGCCTCCAACAGGGGCGACCTCTATGGCTACACCTTC.

This clonotype has at least ten counts. The genes are TRBV2 and TRBJ1-4; the D is unclear. Germline V gene data show CDR1 as SNHLY and CDR2 as FYNNEI. V was pared by 8 bases and J by 7 bases, with 14 bases between. CDR3 length: 13 residues. The CDR3 protein is CASRTIFGEKLFF. CDR3 nucleotide sequence: TGTGCCAGCCGGACGATATTTGGTGAAAAACTGTTTTTT.

This clonotype was seen a few times. Mismatch with germline at one junction end may stem from a read error. This chain links TRBV2 with TRBJ2-7; D unclear. The CDR3 has 13 amino acids. The germline CDR1 and CDR2 sequences are SNHLY and FYNNEI. CDR3 DNA sequence: TGTGCCAGCAGTGATGGACGCTCCTGCGAGCAGTACTTC. Translated: CASSDGRSCEQYF.

This clonotype was detected many times. This chain uses TRBV15 with TRBJ2-3; 12 bases line up with TRBD2. Germline CDR1 LNHNV, CDR2 YYDKDF (reference sequence). The CDR3 has 16 residues. J was trimmed by 2 bases and V by 1 base; bases with no gene match: 1. CDR3 sequence: CATSRGTSGNTDTQYF. Written as DNA, the CDR3 is TGTGCCACCAGCAGAGGGACTAGCGGGAACACAGATACGCAGTATTTT.

This clonotype was recorded at least ten times. The rearrangement links TRBV6-5 to TRBJ2-2, with D maybe TRBD1 (6 bases). The V end lost 2 bases, the J end lost 4 bases, and 14 bases lay between the germline ends. The CDR3 totals 16 residues. Germline CDR1 reads MNHEY; CDR2 reads SVGAGI. CDR3 coding DNA: TGTGCCAGCAGTTACCCAGGGGCGGGCGGCACCGGGGAGCTGTTTTTT. Amino acids: CASSYPGAGGTGELFF.

About this clonotype: This may be a read error: a much more frequent sequence differs by one nucleotide. This sequence joins TRBV6-2 or TRBV6-3 and TRBJ1-1, with D perhaps matching TRBD1 (5 bases). This CDR3 region has 15 residues. Germline CDR1 and CDR2: MNHEY and SVGEGT. V lost 8 bases and J 5 bases, leaving 21 bases between the germline ends. CDR3 amino acids: CASGEASTGQTEAFF. The CDR3 DNA reads TGTGCCAGCGGTGAAGCAAGTACAGGTCAGACTGAAGCTTTCTTT.

The chain is built from TRBV6-4 and TRBJ2-5; D possibly corresponds to TRBD2 (6 bases). The better agreement between TRBJ2-1 and the DNA end casts doubt on the J call. The germline gives CDR1 MRHNA, CDR2 SNTAGT. The CDR3 contains 14 residues. CDR3 coding DNA: TGTGCCAGCAGTGCTCAGCCGGGGGTAGATGAGCAGTTCTTC. Protein: CASSAQPGVDEQFF.

The chain has TRBV24-1 and TRBJ2-3, with D perhaps being TRBD1 or TRBD2 (5 bases each). The CDR3 has 16 amino acids. Per germline, CDR1 KGHDR and CDR2 SFDVKD. V shed 0 bases and J shed 1 base, with 10 bases lying between them. The CDR3, as DNA: TGTGCCACCAGTGATTTGCACGGGACGGGCACAGATACGCAGTATTTT. Its protein is CATSDLHGTGTDTQYF.

Ten or more counts support this clonotype. J is TRBJ2-1 and V is TRBV20-1, with 15 positions matching TRBD2. The CDR3 sequence is 13 residues long. Trimming at V came to 8 bases and at J to 10 bases, leaving 6 bases not matched to a gene. Per germline, CDR1 DFQATT and CDR2 SNEGSKA (reference sequence). The CDR3, as DNA: TGCAGTACCGGACTAGCGGGAGGGAACGAGCAGTTCTTC. Encoded protein: CSTGLAGGNEQFF.

This clonotype was seen only once. The chain has TRBV6-1 and TRBJ2-3; 15 nucleotides match TRBD2. Germline CDR1 is MNHNS and CDR2 is SASEGT. V dropped 4 bases and J dropped 7; count of bases not matched to a gene: 9. This CDR3 contains 17 residues. Here the CDR3 reads CASSGPGLAGGFYTQYF. The CDR3 DNA sequence: TGTGCCAGCAGTGGGCCGGGACTAGCGGGAGGTTTTTATACGCAGTATTTT.

Comments on this clonotype: This sequence may be a read error, since a much larger clone differs from it by one base. V and J are TRBV28 and TRBJ2-1, with D perhaps matching TRBD1 or TRBD2 (5 bases each). Germline V gene lookup returns CDR1 MDHEN and CDR2 SYDVKM. The CDR3 has 15 residues. Trimming stripped 4 bases from V and 2 bases from J, with 12 bases between. The CDR3 DNA sequence: TGTGCCAGCAGTTCCGGGGACGCCGCCTACAATGAGCAGTTCTTC. Protein product: CASSSGDAAYNEQFF.

This chain links TRBV20-1 with TRBJ2-3; possibly TRBD2 for D (7 bases). The V gene lost 0 bases and the J gene lost 6 bases, with 19 bases spanning the gap. The CDR3 is made up of 16 amino acids. Germline V gene lookup returns CDR1 DFQATT and CDR2 SNEGSKA (reference sequence). The CDR3 region is CSARDRKGGVTDTQYF. CDR3 nucleotide sequence: TGCAGTGCTAGAGATAGGAAAGGGGGGGTCACTGATACGCAGTATTTT.

In this sample, this clonotype turned up a few times. The chain combines TRBV12-3 or TRBV12-4 with TRBJ1-6; unclear D gene. Trimming removed 4 bases from V and 7 bases from J, with 11 bases in between. The CDR3 is made up of 14 amino acids. The CDR3 DNA reads as TGTGCCAGCAGTTCCCGTTCCGGGAATTCACCCCTCCACTTT. Translating it yields CASSSRSGNSPLHF.

This clonotype showed up many times. The chain employs TRBV30 and TRBJ2-1; possibly TRBD2 for D (6 bases). Trimming took off 0 bases at V and 6 bases at J, with 21 bases between the two ends. From germline, CDR1 is GTSNPN and CDR2 SVGIG (reference sequence). The CDR3 has 17 amino acids. CDR3 bases: TGTGCCTGGAGTGTACTGTCCGGGAGCGGGTCATCCAATGAGCAGTTCTTC. This codes for CAWSVLSGSGSSNEQFF.

This clonotype was observed a handful of times. J is TRBJ1-5 and V is TRBV3-1; no clear D. Trimming stripped 4 bases from V and 2 bases from J, with 15 bases between. The germline V gene has CDR1 LGHDT and CDR2 YNNKEL (reference sequence). The CDR3 is made up of 16 amino acids. The CDR3 DNA sequence: TGTGCCAGCAGCCTCAGCGTTGGAGGCGGCAATCAGCCCCAGCATTTT. Amino acids: CASSLSVGGGNQPQHF.

At least ten counts were recorded for this clonotype. The chain uses TRBV28 and TRBJ2-3; no definite D call. The V end was cut by 8 bases, the J end by 0 bases, with 9 bases between. This CDR3 has 13 amino acids. The germline gives CDR1 MDHEN, CDR2 SYDVKM. The DNA for the CDR3 is TGTGCCAGCGAGCCAGACAGCACAGATACGCAGTATTTT. This codes for CASEPDSTDTQYF.